Below are 28 T cell receptor beta chains sequenced from a single sample in a study of brain T cells in children with intractable seizures. Some clones are missing from TCRdb's copy, which holds only in-frame ones; the method was immunoSEQ multiplex PCR. The repertoire holds about 110,000 clones, with approximately 94% as singletons. Sequenced here: peripheral blood, sampled at surgery. These receptors all stem from a boy less than two years old with hemimegalencephaly and intractable seizures.

V and J are TRBV29-1 and TRBJ1-1, with D possibly being TRBD1 (6 bases). The CDR3 has 14 amino acids. The germline V gene encodes CDR1 SQVTM and CDR2 ANQGSEA. V lost 4 bases, J lost 1 base, and 13 bases lay in between. The CDR3 DNA reads TGCAGCGTTGCTGAAGGGACATCGAACACTGAAGCTTTCTTT. The encoded protein is CSVAEGTSNTEAFF.

V and J are TRBV6-2 or TRBV6-3 and TRBJ2-1; tentative D call: TRBD2 (5 bases). CDR3 length: 11 amino acids. CDR1 MNHEY and CDR2 SVGEGT come from the germline V gene. V was cut by 5 bases and J by 11 bases, with 10 bases left in between. For the CDR3, the DNA is TGTGCCAGCAGTCGAGGACTCCAGCAGTTCTTC. As protein: CASSRGLQQFF.

The DNA for the CDR3 is TGTGCCAGCTCACTAGGGACCCCCCAACTGGGCTACGAGCAGTACTTC. It encodes CASSLGTPQLGYEQYF. The V and J genes are TRBV18 and TRBJ2-7, with D possibly being TRBD1 or TRBD2 (5 bases each). The CDR3 covers 16 residues. V was cut by 4 bases and J by 3 bases, with 19 bases left in between. CDR1 KGHSH and CDR2 LQKENI come from the germline V gene.

The V gene is TRBV7-2, the J gene TRBJ2-1; the match to TRBD2 covers 14 bases. Germline V gene lookup returns CDR1 SGHTA and CDR2 FQGNSA. The CDR3 extends over 16 amino acids. V gave up 5 bases and J gave up 6 bases; unmatched junction bases: 6. For the CDR3, the DNA is TGTGCCAGCAGCCCTAGGACTAGCGGGAGGTCCAATGAGCAGTTCTTC. Encoded protein: CASSPRTSGRSNEQFF.

This chain joins TRBV28 and TRBJ1-3; 7 nucleotides align to TRBD1. The trim removed 2 bases at V and 0 bases at J, leaving 13 bases unmatched. Germline CDR1 is MDHEN and CDR2 is SYDVKM. CDR3 length equals 19 residues. CDR3 sequence: CASSLNLGMDRFSGNTIYF. CDR3 DNA: TGTGCCAGCAGTTTAAATCTCGGGATGGACAGGTTCTCTGGAAACACCATATATTTT.

This chain joins TRBV5-6 and TRBJ1-1; 8 positions agree with TRBD1. CDR3 length: 13 residues. Germline loops: CDR1 SGHDT, CDR2 YYEEEE. Germline trimming cut 3 bases from V and 5 bases from J; bases unmatched to any gene: 3. CDR3 in DNA: TGTGCCAGCAGCTACAGGGGGAGGACTGAAGCTTTCTTT. It is translated as CASSYRGRTEAFF.

The chain uses TRBV7-3 and TRBJ2-3, with D hard to call. Deletions cut 5 bases from V and 11 bases from J, with 17 bases between. This CDR3 has 13 residues. The germline CDR1 and CDR2 sequences are SGHTA and FQGTGA. This CDR3 is CASSPGRSIGQYF. For the CDR3, the DNA is TGTGCCAGCAGCCCCGGGCGGAGTATAGGGCAGTATTTT.

The chain has TRBV7-9 and TRBJ1-5, with 7 bases aligning to TRBD1. V lost 3 bases to trimming and J lost 0 bases; unmatched junction nucleotides: 5. CDR1 and CDR2 (germline): SEHNR, FQNEAQ (reference sequence). This CDR3 region has 16 residues. CDR3 sequence reads: CASSLSGGYSNQPQHF. The CDR3 DNA sequence: TGTGCCAGCAGCTTGTCAGGGGGATATAGCAATCAGCCCCAGCATTTT.

The V call is TRBV6-5, the J call TRBJ1-4; D gene uncertain. V was clipped by 6 bases and J by 8 bases, with 10 bases between them. The CDR3 is made up of 12 amino acids. Germline V lookup: CDR1 MNHEY, CDR2 SVGAGI. CDR3 sequence reads: CASRASGEKLFF. CDR3 DNA: TGTGCCAGCAGGGCCTCAGGCGAAAAACTGTTTTTT.

In its sample, this clone was seen a few times. The chain recombines TRBV28 with TRBJ2-1, with D unclear. V lost 5 bases and J lost 9, with 11 bases in between. The CDR3 length is 12 residues. Per germline, CDR1 MDHEN and CDR2 SYDVKM. As DNA, the CDR3 is TGTGCCAGCAGTAATATTATTGGTGAGCAGTTCTTC. It translates to CASSNIIGEQFF. Using reference TRBV28 and TRBJ2-1 for the parts outside the CDR3, the full variable domain is DVKVTQSSRYLVKRTGEKVFLECVQDMDHENMFWYRQDPGLGLRLIYFSYDVKMKEKGDIPEGYSVSREKKERFSLILESASTNQTSMYLCASSNIIGEQFFGPGTRLTVL.

CDR3 nucleotides: TGTGCCAGCAGCCACCCACAGGGGGTGGGGCAGCCCCAGCATTTT. This translates into CASSHPQGVGQPQHF. This chain connects TRBV14 to TRBJ1-5; 8 nucleotides agree with TRBD1. The junction had 8 bases not matched to a gene; V was cut back by 3 bases and J by 7 bases. Looked up from germline, CDR1 is SGHDN and CDR2 is FVKESK. The CDR3 runs to 15 residues.

The chain joins TRBV5-1 to TRBJ2-1, with TRBD2 matching over 7 bases. This CDR3 is 13 amino acids long. Per germline, CDR1 SGHRS and CDR2 YFSETQ. Losses at the gene ends were 4 bases for V and 12 bases for J; bases not matched to a gene: 10. The CDR3 spells CASSPGGGPGQFF. The DNA of the CDR3 is TGCGCCAGCAGCCCGGGGGGAGGGCCGGGGCAGTTCTTC.

V is TRBV28 and J is TRBJ2-2; D ambiguous. Trimming pared 2 bases from V and 6 bases from J, leaving 4 bases between. Germline assignment: CDR1 MDHEN and CDR2 SYDVKM. The CDR3 runs 12 residues. The CDR3: CASSLVAGELFF. Written as DNA, the CDR3 is TGTGCCAGCAGTTTAGTGGCCGGGGAGCTGTTTTTT.

This chain links TRBV19 with TRBJ2-5; weak D call: TRBD1 (5 bases). V dropped 7 bases and J dropped 5 bases, with 5 bases sitting between them. The CDR3 runs to 10 residues. Per the germline V gene, CDR1 is LNHDA and CDR2 is SQIVND (reference sequence). CDR3 region: CASKGETQYF. The CDR3 DNA is TGTGCCAGTAAGGGGGAGACCCAGTACTTC. The variable domain in full, with the rest retrieved from reference TRBV19 and TRBJ2-5, is DGGITQSPKYLFRKEGQNVTLSCEQNLNHDAMYWYRQDPGQGLRLIYYSQIVNDFQKGDIAEGYSVSREKKESFPLTVTSAQKNPTAFYLCASKGETQYFGPGTRLLVL.

The DNA of the CDR3 is TGTGCCAGCTCACCTAAGGACATCCAAGAGACCCAGTACTTC. It encodes CASSPKDIQETQYF. This chain joins TRBV18 and TRBJ2-5; weak D call: TRBD1 (5 bases). V was clipped by 3 bases and J by 1 base, with 9 bases between them. The CDR3 runs 14 residues. Germline V gene lookup returns CDR1 KGHSH and CDR2 LQKENI.

V usage is TRBV2 and J usage is TRBJ1-6, with a tentative D call TRBD1 (6 bases). The V end lost 8 bases, the J end lost 0 bases, and 11 bases lay between the germline ends. The CDR3 totals 15 residues. Germline values: CDR1 SNHLY, CDR2 FYNNEI. Here the CDR3 DNA reads TGTGCCAGCGGCTACAGGGTCTCCTATAATTCACCCCTCCACTTT. Residues: CASGYRVSYNSPLHF.

The V and J genes are TRBV13 and TRBJ2-3; D is unclear. The CDR3 covers 15 residues. The germline gives CDR1 PRHDT, CDR2 FYEKMQ (reference sequence). Trimming left V 5 bases short and J 1 base short, with 13 bases between. CDR3 DNA: TGTGCCAGCAGCCCACCGGGCTCCGGCACAGATACGCAGTATTTT. Translation: CASSPPGSGTDTQYF.

The chain employs TRBV7-6 and TRBJ1-6; 7 bases are a match to TRBD1. CDR1 is SGHVS, CDR2 FNYEAQ, per germline. V was pared by 0 bases and J by 9 bases, with 8 bases of the junction left unmatched. The CDR3 loop spans 16 amino acids. The CDR3 here is CASSLAVRGPLSPLHF. The CDR3 region has the DNA TGTGCCAGCAGCTTAGCAGTTAGGGGGCCGCTTTCACCCCTCCACTTT.

This chain uses TRBV7-3 with TRBJ2-1; 8 nucleotides match TRBD2. There are 13 residues in the CDR3. J was trimmed by 14 bases and V by 3 bases; bases with no gene match: 9. Per germline, CDR1 SGHTA and CDR2 FQGTGA. The CDR3, as DNA: TGTGCCAGCAGCTTTAGGCCGGGACTAGAAGAGTTCTTC. It encodes CASSFRPGLEEFF.

This chain uses TRBV11-2 with TRBJ1-1; no firm D call. The CDR3 spans 13 residues. Trimming removed 1 base from V and 1 base from J, with 4 bases in between. Germline loops: CDR1 SGHAT, CDR2 FQNNGV. The CDR3 spells CASSLVRNTEAFF. As DNA, the CDR3 is TGTGCCAGCAGCTTAGTGAGGAACACTGAAGCTTTCTTT.

This chain links TRBV4-1 with TRBJ1-1; the D gene is possibly TRBD1 (5 bases). Germline V gene data show CDR1 as MGHRA and CDR2 as YSYEKL. V lost 3 bases and J lost 5, with 10 bases in between. The CDR3 runs 13 residues. The CDR3 region has the DNA TGCGCCAGCAGCCAGGACCGGGGGACTGAAGCTTTCTTT. Translating gives CASSQDRGTEAFF.

This clone was recorded once. V is TRBV6-5 and J is TRBJ2-6; TRBD1 matches 10 bases. Trimming at V came to 4 bases and at J to 3 bases, leaving 3 bases not matched to a gene. This CDR3 spans 16 amino acids. Per germline, CDR1 MNHEY and CDR2 SVGAGI. CDR3 protein: CASSLDRGFGANVLTF. CDR3 DNA: TGTGCCAGCAGTTTGGACAGGGGGTTTGGGGCCAACGTCCTGACTTTC.

Worth noting for this clone: This specimen includes other DNA sequences encoding the same CDR3. The J gene is TRBJ1-4, the V gene TRBV5-1; D ambiguous. V gave up 0 bases and J gave up 0 bases, with 3 bases separating them. Per the germline V gene, CDR1 is SGHRS and CDR2 is YFSETQ. This CDR3 spans 14 amino acids. CDR3 amino acids: CASSLGATNEKLFF. Written as DNA, the CDR3 is TGCGCCAGCAGCTTGGGCGCAACTAATGAAAAACTGTTTTTT.

V gene TRBV3-1 (or the pseudogene TRBV3-2) combines with J gene TRBJ2-2, with D uncertain. Germline CDR1 and CDR2: LGHDT and YNNKEL (reference sequence). V lost 2 bases and J 6 bases, leaving 4 bases between the germline ends. The CDR3 sequence is 12 residues long. CDR3 coding DNA: TGTGCCAGCAGCCAATTGCCCGGGGAGCTGTTTTTT. Its translation: CASSQLPGELFF.

V is TRBV28 and J is TRBJ1-1; no clear D. V gave up 10 bases and J gave up 8 bases, with 11 bases separating them. This CDR3 contains 10 residues. Germline CDR1 reads MDHEN; CDR2 reads SYDVKM. The CDR3 nucleotides are TGTGCCACCTCGCGGGGAGAAGCTTTCTTT. Residues: CATSRGEAFF.

The chain uses TRBV28 and TRBJ1-4; D is undetermined. This CDR3 has 12 residues. Germline-derived CDR1 and CDR2 are MDHEN and SYDVKM. Trimming shortened V by 8 bases and J by 5 bases, and 9 bases separated the two germline ends. The CDR3 coding sequence is TGTGCCAGCGGGCCGATCAATGAAAAACTGTTTTTT. Amino acids: CASGPINEKLFF.

The V gene is TRBV9, the J gene TRBJ1-2; a weak D match, TRBD1 (6 bases). This CDR3 contains 12 residues. V was pared by 2 bases and J by 8 bases, with 10 bases between. Germline CDR1 and CDR2: SGDLS and YYNGEE. CDR3 sequence reads: CASSVTGQGYTF. The CDR3 nucleotides are TGTGCCAGCAGCGTGACAGGACAGGGCTACACCTTC. The variable domain in full, completed from reference TRBV9 and TRBJ1-2, reads DSGVTQTPKHLITATGQRVTLRCSPRSGDLSVYWYQQSLDQGLQFLIQYYNGEERAKGNILERFSAQQFPDLHSELNLSSLELGDSALYFCASSVTGQGYTFGSGTRLTVV.

The chain links TRBV6-5 to TRBJ2-7, with D possibly being TRBD1 or TRBD2 (5 bases each). Germline assignment: CDR1 MNHEY and CDR2 SVGAGI. Trimming shortened V by 11 bases and J by 1 base, and 12 bases separated the two germline ends. CDR3 length equals 12 residues. CDR3 amino acids: CAATGASYEQYF. The CDR3 DNA follows: TGTGCCGCAACCGGGGCGTCCTACGAGCAGTACTTC.